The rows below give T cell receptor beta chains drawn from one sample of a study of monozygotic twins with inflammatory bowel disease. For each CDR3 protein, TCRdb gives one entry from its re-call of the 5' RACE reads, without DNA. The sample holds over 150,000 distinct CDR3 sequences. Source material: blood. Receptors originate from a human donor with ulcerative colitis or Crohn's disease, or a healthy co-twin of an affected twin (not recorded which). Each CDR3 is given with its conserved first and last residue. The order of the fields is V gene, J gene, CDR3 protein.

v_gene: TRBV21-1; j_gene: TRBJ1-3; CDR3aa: CASSISGPKYSGNTIYF
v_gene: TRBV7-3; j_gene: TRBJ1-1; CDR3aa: CASSLTTANTEAFF
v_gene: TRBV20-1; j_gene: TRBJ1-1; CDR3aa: CSARTQGSGKAFF
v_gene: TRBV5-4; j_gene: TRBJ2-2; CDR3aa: CASSSTQVPGELFF
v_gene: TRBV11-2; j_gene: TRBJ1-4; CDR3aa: CASSFRGTNEKLFF
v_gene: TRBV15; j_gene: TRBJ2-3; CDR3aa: CATSRVGTSTDTQYF
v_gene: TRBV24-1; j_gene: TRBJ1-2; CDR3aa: CATSVGFGYTF
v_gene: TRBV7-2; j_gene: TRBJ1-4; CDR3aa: CASSLVPPNEKLFF
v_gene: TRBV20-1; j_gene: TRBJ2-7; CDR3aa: CSARDGGAVYEQYF
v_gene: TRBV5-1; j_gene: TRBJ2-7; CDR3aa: CASSLGLEAYGQYF
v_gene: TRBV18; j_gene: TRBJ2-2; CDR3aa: CASSGQGKNTGELFF
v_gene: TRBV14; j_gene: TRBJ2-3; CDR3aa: CASSPSSISQEFADTQYF
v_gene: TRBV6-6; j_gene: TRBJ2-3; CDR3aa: CASRKGGISDTQYF
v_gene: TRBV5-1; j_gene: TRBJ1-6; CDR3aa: CASSNTVDGSPLHF
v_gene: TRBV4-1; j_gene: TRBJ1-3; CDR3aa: CASSQAGAPGNTIYF
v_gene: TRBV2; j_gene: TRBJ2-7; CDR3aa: CASSTDRAHEQYF
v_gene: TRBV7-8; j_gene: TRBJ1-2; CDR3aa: CASSRGQGFGYTF
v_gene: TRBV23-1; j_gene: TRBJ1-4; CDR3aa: CASSKTRGRGYLGKLFF
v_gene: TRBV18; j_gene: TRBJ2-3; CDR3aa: CASSPLAGVGDTQYF
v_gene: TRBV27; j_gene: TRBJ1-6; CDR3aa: CASSTLRGSPLHF
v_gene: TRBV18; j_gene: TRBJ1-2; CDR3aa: CASSLTGEFDGYTF
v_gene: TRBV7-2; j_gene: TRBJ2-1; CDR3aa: CASSFRGRMGEQFF
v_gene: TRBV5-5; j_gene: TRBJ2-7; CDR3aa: CASSPRTEETYEQYF
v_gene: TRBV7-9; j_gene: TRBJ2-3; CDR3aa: CASSYRGADTQYF
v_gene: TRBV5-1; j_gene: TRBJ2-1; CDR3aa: CASSPSGTSSYNEQFF
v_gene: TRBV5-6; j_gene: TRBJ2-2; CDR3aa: CASSSGRKTGELFF
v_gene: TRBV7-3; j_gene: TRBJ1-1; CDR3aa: CASSVGDHTEASF
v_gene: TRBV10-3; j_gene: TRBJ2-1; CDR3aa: CAIRPGQGYNEQFF
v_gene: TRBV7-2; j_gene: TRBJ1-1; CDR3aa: CASSLGPLNTEAFF
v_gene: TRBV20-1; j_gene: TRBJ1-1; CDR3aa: CSARQPGTAEAFF
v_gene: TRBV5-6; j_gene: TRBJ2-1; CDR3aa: CASSLSRLNSGRNYNEQFF
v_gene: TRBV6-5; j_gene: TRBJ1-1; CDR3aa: CASSWAEGRTEAFF
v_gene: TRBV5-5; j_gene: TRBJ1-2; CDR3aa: CASSLSGTNYGYTF
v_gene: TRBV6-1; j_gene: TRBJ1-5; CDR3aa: CASSPGTANNQPQHF
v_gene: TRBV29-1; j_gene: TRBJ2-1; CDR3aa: CSVENVGNEQFF
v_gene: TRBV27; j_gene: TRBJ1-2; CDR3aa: CASSLLGSNYGYTF
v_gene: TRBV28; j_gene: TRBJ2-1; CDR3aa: CASRNGGANEQFF
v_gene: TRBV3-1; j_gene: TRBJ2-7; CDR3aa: CASSHGGFYEQYF
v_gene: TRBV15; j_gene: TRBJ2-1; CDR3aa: CATGDPYNEQFF
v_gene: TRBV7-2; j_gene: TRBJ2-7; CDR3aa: CASSRPSELPYEQYF
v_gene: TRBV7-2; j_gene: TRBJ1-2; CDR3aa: CASDPTRGQSVGYTF
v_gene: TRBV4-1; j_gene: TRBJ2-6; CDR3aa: CASSQDRDRPPSSGANVLTF
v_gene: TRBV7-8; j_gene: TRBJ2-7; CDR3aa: CASSVSGRSSYEQYF
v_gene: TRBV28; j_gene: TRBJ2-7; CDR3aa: CASSVVRGTWEQYF
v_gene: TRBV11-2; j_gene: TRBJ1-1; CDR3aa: CASSFSGENTEAFF
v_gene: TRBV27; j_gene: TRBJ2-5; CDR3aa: CASSSMRTSGGGGTQYF
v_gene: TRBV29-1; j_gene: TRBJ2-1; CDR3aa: CSVEYRLLTYNEQFF
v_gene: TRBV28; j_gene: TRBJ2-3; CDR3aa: CASSLMASGTQYF
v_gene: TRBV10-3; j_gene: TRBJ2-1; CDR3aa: CAISEQPPTGPYDNEQFF
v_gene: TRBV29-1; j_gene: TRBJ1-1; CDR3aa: CSVEDRAGLAEAFF
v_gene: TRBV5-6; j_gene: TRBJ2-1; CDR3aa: CASSLADLEQFF
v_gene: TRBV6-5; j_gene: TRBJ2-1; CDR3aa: CASSFGQGRYNEQFF
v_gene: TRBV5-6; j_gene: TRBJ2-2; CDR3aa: CASSIGQGANTGELFF
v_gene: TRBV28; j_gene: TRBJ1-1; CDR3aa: CASSSPDRAGTEAFF
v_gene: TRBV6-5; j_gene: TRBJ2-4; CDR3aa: CASSYGADLAKNMQYF
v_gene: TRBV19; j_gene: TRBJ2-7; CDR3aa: CASRGQGTYEQYF
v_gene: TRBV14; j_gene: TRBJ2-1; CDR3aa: CASSRTSSFNEQFF
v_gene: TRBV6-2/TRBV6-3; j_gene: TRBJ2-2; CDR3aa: CASSRQGKATGELFF